This entry is about one T cell receptor (beta chain). Its specificity is not known. The treatment: approximately nine-day PBMC culture with coronavirus spike peptide pools or control peptides (ViraFEST assay). An Oncomine TCR Beta short-read assay was used to sequence the DNA from cultured CD4+ T cells. MiXCR, run by TCRdb on the PCR reads, gives a single entry per CDR3 protein. The repertoire holds more than 20,000 distinct CDR3 sequences, with 40% to 55% as singletons. The data stem from a study of vaccination and CD4 T cells after COVID-19. The sample was CD4+ T cells from blood, cultured in vitro, taken before SARS-CoV-2 vaccination. This receptor was taken from a human donor who received a COVID-19 vaccine.

Here the CDR3 reads CASSGMTGANVLTF. The CDR3 region has the DNA TGTGCCAGCAGTGGTATGACAGGGGCCAACGTCCTGACTTTC. The chain recombines TRBV2 with TRBJ2-6; D gene uncertain. The CDR3 has 14 residues. CDR1 SNHLY and CDR2 FYNNEI come from the germline V gene. V lost 4 bases and J lost 4, with 8 bases in between. Combining the CDR3 with reference TRBV2 and TRBJ2-6 gives the whole variable domain EPEVTQTPSHQVTQMGQEVILRCVPISNHLYFYWYRQILGQKVEFLVSFYNNEISEKSEIFDDQFSVERPDGSNFTLKIRSTKLEDSAMYFCASSGMTGANVLTFGAGSRLTVL.